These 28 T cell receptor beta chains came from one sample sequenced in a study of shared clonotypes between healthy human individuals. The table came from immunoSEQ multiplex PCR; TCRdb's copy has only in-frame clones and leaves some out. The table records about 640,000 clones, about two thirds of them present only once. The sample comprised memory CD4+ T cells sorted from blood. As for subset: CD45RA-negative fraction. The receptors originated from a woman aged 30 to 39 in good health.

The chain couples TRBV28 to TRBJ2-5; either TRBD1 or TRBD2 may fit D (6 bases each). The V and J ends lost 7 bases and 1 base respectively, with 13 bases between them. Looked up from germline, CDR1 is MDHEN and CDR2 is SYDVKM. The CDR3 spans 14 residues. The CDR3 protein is CASTPGAVQETQYF. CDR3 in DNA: TGTGCCAGCACCCCGGGGGCAGTCCAAGAGACCCAGTACTTC.

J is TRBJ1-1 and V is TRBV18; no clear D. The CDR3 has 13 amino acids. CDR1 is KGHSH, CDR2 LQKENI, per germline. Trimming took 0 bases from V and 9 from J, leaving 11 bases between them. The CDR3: CASSPPSVPQAFF. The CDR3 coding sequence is TGTGCCAGCTCACCACCGTCCGTTCCCCAAGCTTTCTTT.

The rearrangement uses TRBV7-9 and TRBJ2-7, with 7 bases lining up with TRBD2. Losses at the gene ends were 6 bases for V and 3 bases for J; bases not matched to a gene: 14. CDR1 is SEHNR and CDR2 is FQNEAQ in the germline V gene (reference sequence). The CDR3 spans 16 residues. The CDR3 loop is CASSPWSGGVSYEQYF. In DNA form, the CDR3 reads TGTGCCAGCAGTCCTTGGTCGGGGGGAGTGAGCTACGAGCAGTACTTC.

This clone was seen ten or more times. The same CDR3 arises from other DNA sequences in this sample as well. Here the CDR3 DNA reads TGTGCCAGCAGTCCCTCCCGGGGCTACGAGCAGTACTTC. Its translation is CASSPSRGYEQYF. This chain links TRBV28 with TRBJ2-7; a possible D gene is TRBD2 (5 bases). Germline assignment: CDR1 MDHEN and CDR2 SYDVKM. The CDR3 has 13 residues. Trimming shortened V by 5 bases and J by 3 bases, and 11 bases separated the two germline ends. The full variable domain, with the rest looked up from reference TRBV28 and TRBJ2-7, is DVKVTQSSRYLVKRTGEKVFLECVQDMDHENMFWYRQDPGLGLRLIYFSYDVKMKEKGDIPEGYSVSREKKERFSLILESASTNQTSMYLCASSPSRGYEQYFGPGTRLTVT.

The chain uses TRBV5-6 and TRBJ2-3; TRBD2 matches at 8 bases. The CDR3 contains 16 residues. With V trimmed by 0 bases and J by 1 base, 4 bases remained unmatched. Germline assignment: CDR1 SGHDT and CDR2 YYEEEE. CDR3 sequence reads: CASSLVREGRTDTQYF. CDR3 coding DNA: TGTGCCAGCAGCTTGGTACGGGAGGGCCGCACAGATACGCAGTATTTT.

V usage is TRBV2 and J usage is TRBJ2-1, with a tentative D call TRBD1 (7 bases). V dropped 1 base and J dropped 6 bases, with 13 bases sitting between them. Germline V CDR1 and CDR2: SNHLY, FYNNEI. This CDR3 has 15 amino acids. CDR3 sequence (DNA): TGTGCCAGCAGTGAAGTCAGGGGGGTAGCCAATGAGCAGTTCTTC. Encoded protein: CASSEVRGVANEQFF.

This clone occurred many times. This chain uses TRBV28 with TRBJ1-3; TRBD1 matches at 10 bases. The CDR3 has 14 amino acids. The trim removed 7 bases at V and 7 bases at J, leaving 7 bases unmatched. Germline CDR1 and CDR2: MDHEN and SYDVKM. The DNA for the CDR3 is TGTGCCAGCACACCTTCGACAGGGGGCAACACCATATATTTT. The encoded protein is CASTPSTGGNTIYF.

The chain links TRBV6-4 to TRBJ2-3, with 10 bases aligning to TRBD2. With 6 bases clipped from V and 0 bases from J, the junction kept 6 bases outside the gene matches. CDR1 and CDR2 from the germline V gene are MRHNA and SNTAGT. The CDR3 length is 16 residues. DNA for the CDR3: TGTGCCAGCAGGCGGACTAGCGGAGCTAGCACAGATACGCAGTATTTT. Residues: CASRRTSGASTDTQYF.

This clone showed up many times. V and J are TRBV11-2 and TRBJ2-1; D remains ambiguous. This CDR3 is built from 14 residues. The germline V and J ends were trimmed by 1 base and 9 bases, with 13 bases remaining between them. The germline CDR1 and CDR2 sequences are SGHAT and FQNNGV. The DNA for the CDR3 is TGTGCCAGCAGCTTAGTTATCCAATTCACTGAGCAGTTCTTC. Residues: CASSLVIQFTEQFF.

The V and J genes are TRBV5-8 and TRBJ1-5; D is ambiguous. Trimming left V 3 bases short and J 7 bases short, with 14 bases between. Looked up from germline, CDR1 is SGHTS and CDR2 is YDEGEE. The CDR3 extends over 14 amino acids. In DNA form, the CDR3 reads TGTGCCAGCAGCTGGACCACGACGAGGCAGCCCCAGCATTTT. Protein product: CASSWTTTRQPQHF.

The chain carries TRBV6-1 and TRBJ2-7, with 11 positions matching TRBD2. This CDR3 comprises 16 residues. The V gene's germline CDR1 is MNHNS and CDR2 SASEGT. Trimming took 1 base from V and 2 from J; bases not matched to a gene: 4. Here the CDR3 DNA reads TGTGCCAGCAGTGAAGGGTTAGCGGGAGGGCCCTACGAGCAGTACTTC. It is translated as CASSEGLAGGPYEQYF.

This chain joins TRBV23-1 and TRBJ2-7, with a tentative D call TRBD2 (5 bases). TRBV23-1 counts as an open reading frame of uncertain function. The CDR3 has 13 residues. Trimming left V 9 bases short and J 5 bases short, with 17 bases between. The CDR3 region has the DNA TGCGCCAGGAGGGCCCTGACGCTCCACGAGCAGTACTTC. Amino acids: CARRALTLHEQYF.

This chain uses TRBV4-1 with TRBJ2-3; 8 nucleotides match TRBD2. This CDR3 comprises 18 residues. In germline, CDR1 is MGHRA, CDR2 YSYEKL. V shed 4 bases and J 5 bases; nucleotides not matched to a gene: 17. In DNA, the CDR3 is TGCGCCAGCAGCCGGGGGCGGGCCAGCGGGAGTAGACTAGATACGCAGTATTTT. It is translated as CASSRGRASGSRLDTQYF.

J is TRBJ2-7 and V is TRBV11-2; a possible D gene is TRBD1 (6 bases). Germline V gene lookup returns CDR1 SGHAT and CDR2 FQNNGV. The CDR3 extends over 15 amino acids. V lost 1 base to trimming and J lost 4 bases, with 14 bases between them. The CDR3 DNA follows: TGTGCCAGCAGCTTAGCTGGGGGCGCGGTTTACGAGCAGTACTTC. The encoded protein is CASSLAGGAVYEQYF.

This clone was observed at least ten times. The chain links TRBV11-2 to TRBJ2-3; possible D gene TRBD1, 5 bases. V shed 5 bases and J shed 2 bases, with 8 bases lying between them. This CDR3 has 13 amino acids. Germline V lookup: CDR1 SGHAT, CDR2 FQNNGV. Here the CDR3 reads CASSQGYTDTQYF. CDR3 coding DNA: TGTGCCAGCAGCCAGGGTTACACAGATACGCAGTATTTT.

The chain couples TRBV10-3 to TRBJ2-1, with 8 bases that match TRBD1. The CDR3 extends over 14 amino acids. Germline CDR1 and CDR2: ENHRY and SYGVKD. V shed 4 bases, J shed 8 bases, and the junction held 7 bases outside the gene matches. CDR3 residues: CAISVDRAVHEQFF. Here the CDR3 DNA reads TGTGCCATCAGTGTGGACAGGGCGGTCCATGAGCAGTTCTTC.

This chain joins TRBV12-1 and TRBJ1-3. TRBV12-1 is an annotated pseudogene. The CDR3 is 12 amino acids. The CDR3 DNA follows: TGTGCCAGCAGCCATATACGGGACACCATATATTTT. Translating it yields CASSHIRDTIYF.

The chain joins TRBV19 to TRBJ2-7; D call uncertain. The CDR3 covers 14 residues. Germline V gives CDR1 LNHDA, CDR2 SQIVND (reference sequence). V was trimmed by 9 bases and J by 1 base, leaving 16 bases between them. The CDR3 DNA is TGTGCCAGCGCCCTCAGACGGAATTCCTACGAGCAGTACTTC. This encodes CASALRRNSYEQYF.

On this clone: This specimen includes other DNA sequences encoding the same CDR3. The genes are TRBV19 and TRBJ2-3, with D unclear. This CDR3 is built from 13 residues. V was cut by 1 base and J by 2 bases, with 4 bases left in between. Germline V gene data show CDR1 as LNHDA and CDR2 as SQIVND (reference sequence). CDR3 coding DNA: TGTGCCAGTAGTATAGCGGCCACAGATACGCAGTATTTT. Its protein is CASSIAATDTQYF.

The CDR3 nucleotides are TGTGCCAGCAGCCGAACCTTCAACACAGATACGCAGTATTTT. Translated, it gives CASSRTFNTDTQYF. V and J are TRBV6-5 and TRBJ2-3; no firm D call. Germline-derived CDR1 and CDR2 are MNHEY and SVGAGI. V dropped 6 bases and J dropped 2 bases, with 12 bases sitting between them. CDR3 length equals 14 residues.

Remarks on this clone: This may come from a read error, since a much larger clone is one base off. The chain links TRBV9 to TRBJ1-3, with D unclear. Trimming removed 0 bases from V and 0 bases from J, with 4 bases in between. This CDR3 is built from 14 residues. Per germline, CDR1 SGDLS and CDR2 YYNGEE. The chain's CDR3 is CASSVAVSGNTIYF. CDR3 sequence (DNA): TGTGCCAGCAGCGTAGCGGTCTCTGGAAACACCATATATTTT.

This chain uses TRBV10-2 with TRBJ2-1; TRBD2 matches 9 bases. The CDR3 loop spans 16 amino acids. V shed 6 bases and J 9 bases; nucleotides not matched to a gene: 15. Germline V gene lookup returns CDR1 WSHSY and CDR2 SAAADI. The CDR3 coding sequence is TGCGCCAGCAGACCTCGGGCGGGAGGGCCGGGTGGTGAGCAGTTCTTC. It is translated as CASRPRAGGPGGEQFF.

In DNA, the CDR3 is TGTGCCAGCAGTTTAAAGGGTACCCTCTACGAGCAGTACTTC. Amino acid sequence: CASSLKGTLYEQYF. The chain employs TRBV27 and TRBJ2-7, with D unresolved. The germline V gene encodes CDR1 MNHEY and CDR2 SMNVEV (reference sequence). The V and J ends lost 2 bases and 3 bases respectively, with 11 bases between them. This CDR3 has 14 residues.

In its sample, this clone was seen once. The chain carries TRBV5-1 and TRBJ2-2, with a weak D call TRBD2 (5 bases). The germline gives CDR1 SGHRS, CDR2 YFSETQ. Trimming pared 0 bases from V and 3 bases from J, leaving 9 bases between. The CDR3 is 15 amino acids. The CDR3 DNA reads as TGCGCCAGCAGCTTGGGAGGGAAACACACCGGGGAGCTGTTTTTT. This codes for CASSLGGKHTGELFF.

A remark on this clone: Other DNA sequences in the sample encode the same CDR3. CDR3 nucleotides: TGCGCCAGCAGCTTGGTGGGGGTCTCTGGGGCCAACGTCCTGACTTTC. The encoded protein is CASSLVGVSGANVLTF. V is TRBV5-1 and J is TRBJ2-6, with D perhaps matching TRBD1 or TRBD2 (5 bases each). V was trimmed by 0 bases and J by 0 bases, leaving 7 bases between them. The CDR3 has 16 amino acids. CDR1 SGHRS and CDR2 YFSETQ come from the germline V gene.

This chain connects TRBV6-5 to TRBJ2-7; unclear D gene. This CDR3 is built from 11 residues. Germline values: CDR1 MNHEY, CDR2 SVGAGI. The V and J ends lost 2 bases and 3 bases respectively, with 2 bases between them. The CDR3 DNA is TGTGCCAGCAGTTACCGCTACGAGCAGTACTTC. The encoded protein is CASSYRYEQYF.

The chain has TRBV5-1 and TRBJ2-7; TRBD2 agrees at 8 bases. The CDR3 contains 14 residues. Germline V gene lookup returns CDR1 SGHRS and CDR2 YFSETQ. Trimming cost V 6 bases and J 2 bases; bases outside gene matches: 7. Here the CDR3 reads CASTWAGGTYEQYF. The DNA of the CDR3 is TGCGCCAGCACTTGGGCGGGAGGTACCTACGAGCAGTACTTC.

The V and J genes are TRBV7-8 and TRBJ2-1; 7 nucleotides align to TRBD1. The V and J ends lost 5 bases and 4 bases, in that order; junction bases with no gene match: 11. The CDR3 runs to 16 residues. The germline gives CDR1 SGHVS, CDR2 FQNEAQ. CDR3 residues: CASSANRDSLYNEQFF. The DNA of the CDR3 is TGTGCCAGCAGCGCAAACCGGGACAGTCTATACAATGAGCAGTTCTTC.